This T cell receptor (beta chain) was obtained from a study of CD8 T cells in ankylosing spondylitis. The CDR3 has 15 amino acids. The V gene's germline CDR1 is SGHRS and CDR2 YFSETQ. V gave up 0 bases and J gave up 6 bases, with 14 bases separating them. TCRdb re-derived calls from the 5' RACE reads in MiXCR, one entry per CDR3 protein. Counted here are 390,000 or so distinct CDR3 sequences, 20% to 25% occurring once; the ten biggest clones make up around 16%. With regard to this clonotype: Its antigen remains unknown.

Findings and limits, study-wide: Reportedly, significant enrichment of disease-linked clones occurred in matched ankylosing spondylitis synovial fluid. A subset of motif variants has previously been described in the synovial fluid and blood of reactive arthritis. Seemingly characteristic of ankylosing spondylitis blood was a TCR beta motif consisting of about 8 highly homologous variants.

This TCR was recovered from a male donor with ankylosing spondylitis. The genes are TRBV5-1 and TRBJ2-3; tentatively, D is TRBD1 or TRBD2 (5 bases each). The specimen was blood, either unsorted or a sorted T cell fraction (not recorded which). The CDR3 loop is CASSLEAGTPDTQYF. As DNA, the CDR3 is TGCGCCAGCAGCTTGGAGGCAGGGACCCCGGATACGCAGTATTTT.